Below are 9 T cell receptor beta chains sequenced from a single sample in a study of molecular identifiers for immune sequencing clone quantification. Each CDR3 protein gets one entry after TCRdb re-called the PCR reads with MiXCR. Of about 510,000 distinct CDR3 sequences in the sample, around 23% were seen once. The specimen sequenced was naive CD8+ T cells from blood, with Jurkat cell RNA spiked in. Subset noted: FACS-sorted CD8+CD4-CCR7+CD45RA+ naive T cells. These receptors were obtained from a human donor in good health. Some libraries in this study had Jurkat cell RNA spiked in.

In its sample, this clonotype was seen many times. The J gene is TRBJ2-3, the V gene TRBV15; D is ambiguous. Germline assignment: CDR1 LNHNV and CDR2 YYDKDF (reference sequence). Trimming left V 1 base short and J 6 bases short, with 5 bases between. The CDR3 is made up of 12 amino acids. CDR3 sequence reads: CATSRVSDTQYF. The CDR3 DNA reads TGTGCCACCAGCAGAGTGTCGGATACGCAGTATTTT.

This clonotype occurred a few times. V is TRBV19 and J is TRBJ1-1; D perhaps matches TRBD1 (6 bases). Trimming removed 2 bases from V and 4 bases from J, with 14 bases in between. The CDR3 runs 15 residues. CDR1 is LNHDA, CDR2 SQIVND, per germline (reference sequence). The CDR3, as DNA: TGTGCCAGTAGTATAAGTACCCGGGGGCTCACTGAAGCTTTCTTT. Translation: CASSISTRGLTEAFF.

About this clonotype itself: This may come from a read error, since a much larger clone is one base off. The chain has TRBV27 and TRBJ2-1; maybe TRBD2 (6 bases). Germline values: CDR1 MNHEY, CDR2 SMNVEV (reference sequence). The V end was cut by 2 bases, the J end by 2 bases, with 13 bases between. This CDR3 comprises 16 residues. The DNA for the CDR3 is TGTGCCAGCAGTTTAACTAGCAAGGCCCCCTACAATGAGCAGTTCTTC. Its protein is CASSLTSKAPYNEQFF.

Comment on this clonotype: A single base separates this from a much larger clone, so it may be a read error. The J gene is TRBJ2-7, the V gene TRBV20-1; tentative D call: TRBD2 (5 bases). CDR3 length equals 12 residues. The germline V gene encodes CDR1 DFQATT and CDR2 SNEGSKA (reference sequence). The V gene lost 2 bases and the J gene lost 7 bases, with 12 bases spanning the gap. The CDR3, as DNA: TGCAGTGCTAGAATCGGGGTCCATGAGCAGTACTTC. Its translation is CSARIGVHEQYF.

The gene calls are TRBV7-9 and TRBJ2-7; 8 bases align to TRBD2. CDR3 length equals 14 residues. Germline V gives CDR1 SEHNR, CDR2 FQNEAQ (reference sequence). With V trimmed by 2 bases and J by 5 bases, 5 bases remained unmatched. Here the CDR3 reads CASSLPGGTHEQYF. CDR3 DNA: TGTGCCAGCAGCTTACCGGGAGGGACCCACGAGCAGTACTTC.

Points on this clonotype: A much larger clone differs by one base, so this may be a read error. The rearrangement joins TRBV9 to TRBJ2-3; TRBD2 matches at 13 bases. This CDR3 spans 15 amino acids. Germline lookup yields CDR1 SGDLS and CDR2 YYNGEE. After removal of 4 bases from V and 4 bases from J, the junction contained 3 bases not matched to a gene. CDR3 amino acids: CASSLGTSGADTQYF. For the CDR3, the DNA is TGTGCCAGCAGCCTCGGGACTAGCGGGGCAGATACGCAGTATTTT. The full variable domain, with the rest looked up from reference TRBV9 and TRBJ2-3, is DSGVTQTPKHLITATGQRVTLRCSPRSGDLSVYWYQQSLDQGLQFLIQYYNGEERAKGNILERFSAQQFPDLHSELNLSSLELGDSALYFCASSLGTSGADTQYFGPGTRLTVL.

This clonotype was seen a handful of times. The chain couples TRBV6-5 to TRBJ1-4; 10 bases are shared with TRBD1. This CDR3 contains 14 residues. V lost 2 bases and J lost 6; bases outside the gene matches: 0. Germline V gives CDR1 MNHEY, CDR2 SVGAGI. The CDR3 bases are TGTGCCAGCAGTTACGGGACAGGGGATGAAAAACTGTTTTTT. Translating it yields CASSYGTGDEKLFF.

This clonotype was found many times. V gene TRBV6-5 combines with J gene TRBJ1-1; D is possibly TRBD1 (5 bases). The V gene's germline CDR1 is MNHEY and CDR2 SVGAGI. Trimming pared 4 bases from V and 5 bases from J, leaving 11 bases between. This CDR3 is built from 13 residues. The CDR3 loop is CASSSVGGTEAFF. The DNA for the CDR3 is TGTGCCAGCAGTTCGGTTGGGGGGACTGAAGCTTTCTTT.

In regard to this clonotype: One base away lies a much larger clone, so this may be a sequencing read error. V and J are TRBV28 and TRBJ2-6; tentatively, D is TRBD1 (5 bases). The CDR3 loop spans 14 amino acids. Germline V gene sequence: CDR1 MDHEN, CDR2 SYDVKM. The CDR3 sequence is CASSFGPGAHVLTF. The CDR3, as DNA: TGTGCCAGCAGTTTCGGTCCTGGGGCCCACGTCCTGACTTTC. Full variable domain (missing parts from reference TRBV28 and TRBJ2-6): DVKVTQSSRYLVKRTGEKVFLECVQDMDHENMFWYRQDPGLGLRLIYFSYDVKMKEKGDIPEGYSVSREKKERFSLILESASTNQTSMYLCASSFGPGAHVLTFGAGSRLTVL.